The entry that follows covers one T cell receptor beta chain sequence. Its antigen is not yet known. No qualities accompany the bases; no much larger clone lies one base away. Trimmed from V: 0 bases; trimmed from J: 6 bases; junction bases lacking a gene match: 4. CDR1 is given as SGHRS and CDR2 as YFSETQ, both from the germline V gene. Including the terminal cysteine and phenylalanine, the CDR3 comprises 15 residues. Only the CDR3 portion is preserved as DNA: 45 bases, with reading frame beginning at the first base. This specimen comes from a study of blood T cells in healthy people across ages (dated by TCRdb to the mid-2010s). At the level of the whole study: Template switching captured roughly one uniquely barcoded TCR beta cDNA molecule per two T cells in model experiments. The study measured age-related changes in TCR beta repertoire diversity using deep sequencing normalized with unique cDNA molecular identifiers. The donors were split into four age groups: young (average roughly 15 years), middle-aged (roughly 39), aged (over 55) and long-lived (about 82). Donors of different ages were randomly distributed across sequencing lanes to avoid experimental bias. Using the same blood draw, the study looked at two additional independent replicas of 1 million unique cDNA reads for two donors, one aged 18 to 30 and the other aged 80 or older. Beyond this particular receptor, the publication reports: Because profiling used bulk unsorted PBMCs, naive and antigen-experienced compartments could not be compared conclusively. The percentage of naive T cells measured by flow cytometry correlated strongly with observed TCR beta diversity. Donor CMV infection status was unknown, potentially confounding age-related changes in expanded clonotypes. The long-lived group showed more naive CD4+ T cells, fewer expanded clones and increased TCR diversity than the aged group, suggesting age selection. Estimates of total diversity based on one million sequenced T cells were regarded as lower bounds and as underestimates. Observed TCR beta diversity per million T cells fell roughly linearly with age, and a significant reduction was already apparent by age about 36.

The donors were 40 or so Caucasian individuals from Russia, aged 6 to 90 years, who were systemically healthy. Each donor gave about 9.7 milliliters of peripheral blood, drawn into EDTA-treated Vacutainer tubes. Ficoll-Paque density-gradient centrifugation was used to isolate PBMCs, with at least 7 million per sample. Total RNA was extracted from PBMCs with Trizol reagent, with at least 5.5 micrograms obtained per sample. The percentages of naive CD45RAhigh/CD27high T cells were determined by flow cytometry on a PBMC aliquot from every donor. Libraries were built with 5' RACE. Sequencer: Illumina HiSeq 2500. A second PCR of about 6 to 11 cycles was performed with a sample-barcoded 5' primer and a J-beta primer mix. Each TCR beta cDNA molecule received a unique molecular identifier from a template-switch 5' adaptor carrying 12 random nucleotides. Each sample yielded at least 2.5 million CDR3-containing paired-end reads. The Mint cDNA synthesis kit, primed by a TRBC-specific oligonucleotide, was used to synthesize first-strand cDNA from all RNA. Following uracil-DNA glycosylase treatment, a first 18-cycle PCR with universal primers M1SS and BC2_uni_R was performed on all cDNA. From the authors' description of their analysis: For normalization, 1 million high-quality reads were randomly selected from each sample, with every read carrying a distinct molecular identifier. Reads sharing molecular identifiers were discarded rather than binned into consensus sequences. MiTCR, set to a Q25 quality threshold and the strictest error-elimination algorithm, was used for CDR3 identification, clonotype clustering and error correction. A nonparametric unseen species model with Euler transformation was used to estimate lower-bound total TCR beta diversity. In-frame beta chains were kept once TCRdb had trimmed the public reads at Q25 with fastp and called clones with MiXCR. Under each unique CDR3 protein, matching rows form one entry showing the most common genes and DNA. These V and J calls originate from TCRdb's pipeline instead of the authors' own analysis. The sample yields hundreds of thousands of distinct CDR3 sequences; roughly 48% were counted once. The biggest ten clones account for around 23% of the sample.

The receptor chain draws on TRBV5-1 and TRBJ2-3; 10 central nucleotides agree with TRBD2. Sequenced: blood. The receptor was derived from an elderly man in good health. The DNA is TGCGCCAGCAGCTTGGCTAGCGGGAGAGGTGATACGCAGTATTTT. The resulting protein is CASSLASGRGDTQYF.